This T cell receptor (beta chain) is drawn from a study of blood T cell repertoires in COVID-19. Study information: Some COVID-19 samples were acute and others convalescent; all came from the United States, Italy and Spain. T cells, B-cell-depleted T cells, or PBMCs supplied cDNA or gDNA.

V gave up 2 bases and J gave up 6 bases, with 14 bases separating them. CDR1 is SGHTA and CDR2 is FQGTGA in the germline V gene. The CDR3 loop spans 14 amino acids. As handled by the study authors: Reference gene primers were amplified, and this amplification served to estimate nucleated cell counts. Using immunoSEQ multiplex PCR, the repertoire was profiled, and TCRdb retains in-frame clones only, with some absent. V, J and clone size are taken as reported in that table, and D and trimming were inferred from the DNA itself. The sample lists 50,000 to 65,000 clones, 75% to 95% occurring once. Input material: peripheral blood. This receptor was identified in a man in his forties or fifties with acute or convalescent COVID-19. The chain uses TRBV7-3 and TRBJ2-7, with a possible D match to TRBD1 (5 bases). This chain's CDR3 is CASSLQGNSLEQYF. CDR3 DNA sequence: TGTGCCAGCAGCTTACAGGGTAATTCCCTCGAGCAGTACTTC. The variable domain in full, completed from reference TRBV7-3 and TRBJ2-7, reads GAGVSQTPSNKVTEKGKYVELRCDPISGHTALYWYRQSLGQGPEFLIYFQGTGAADDSGLPNDRFFAVRPEGSVSTLKIQRTERGDSAVYLCASSLQGNSLEQYFGPGTRLTVT.